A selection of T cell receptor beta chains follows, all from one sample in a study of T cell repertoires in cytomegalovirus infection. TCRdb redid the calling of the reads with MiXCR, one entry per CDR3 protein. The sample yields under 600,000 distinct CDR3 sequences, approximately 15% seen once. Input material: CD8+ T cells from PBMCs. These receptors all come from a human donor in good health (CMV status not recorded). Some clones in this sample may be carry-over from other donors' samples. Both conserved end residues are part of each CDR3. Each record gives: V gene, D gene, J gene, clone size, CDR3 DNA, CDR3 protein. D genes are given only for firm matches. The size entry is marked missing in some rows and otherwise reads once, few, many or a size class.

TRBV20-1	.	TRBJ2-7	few	TGCAGTGTTCCCGGGGGAGATACCTACGAGCAGTACTTC	CSVPGGDTYEQYF
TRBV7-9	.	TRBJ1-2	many	TGTGCCAGCAGCTCACCAGCGGCAGGGAACTATGGCTACACCTTC	CASSSPAAGNYGYTF
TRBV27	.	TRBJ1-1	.	TGTGCCAGCAGACTGACCCCTTTGGCCATGAACACTGAAGCTTTCTTT	CASRLTPLAMNTEAFF
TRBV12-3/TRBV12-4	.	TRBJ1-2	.	TGTGCCAGCAGTCTTTCATCCCTCCGACCCTTGGGGGCTTATGGCTACACCTTC	CASSLSSLRPLGAYGYTF
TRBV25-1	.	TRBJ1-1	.	TGTGCCAGCAGTGGACAGGAGACGAACACTGAAGCTTTCTTT	CASSGQETNTEAFF
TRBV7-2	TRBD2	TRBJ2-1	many	TGTGCCAGCAGCTTCACCATGGCTAGCGGGAGAGATAATGAGCAGTTCTTC	CASSFTMASGRDNEQFF
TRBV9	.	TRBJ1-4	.	TGTGCCAGCAGCGTCGGGGGCGAGGATGAAAAACTGTTTTTT	CASSVGGEDEKLFF
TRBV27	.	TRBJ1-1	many	TGTGCCAGCAGTTTATCGGGTACCACTGAAGCTTTCTTT	CASSLSGTTEAFF
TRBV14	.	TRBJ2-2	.	TGTGCCAGCAGCCAAGTTTTTCTCGGGGAGCTGTTTTTT	CASSQVFLGELFF
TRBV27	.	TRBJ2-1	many	TGTGCCAGCAGTTCCCTATGGAATGAGCAGTTCTTC	CASSSLWNEQFF
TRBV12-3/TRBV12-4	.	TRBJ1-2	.	TGTGCCAGCAGTTTAGGGGGGCGAAGGGGCTACACCTTC	CASSLGGRRGYTF
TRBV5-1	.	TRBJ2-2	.	TGCGCCAGCAGCTTGTATATGAACACCGGGGAGCTGTTTTTT	CASSLYMNTGELFF
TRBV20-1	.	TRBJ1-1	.	TGCAGTGCTACCGCGACACGGGACGCCACTGAAGCTTTCTTT	CSATATRDATEAFF
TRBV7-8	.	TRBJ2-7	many	TGTGCCAGCAGTCCCGCTAGGGAGAGGCCCTTTGGGGAGCAGTACTTC	CASSPARERPFGEQYF
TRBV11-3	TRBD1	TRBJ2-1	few	TGTGCCAGCAGCTACCCGGGACAGGGGAATGAGCAGTTCTTC	CASSYPGQGNEQFF
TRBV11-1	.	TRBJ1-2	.	TGTGCCAGCAGCGGAGATCGTGAGGGGCGGGTTGGCTACACCTTC	CASSGDREGRVGYTF
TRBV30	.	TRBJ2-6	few	TGTGCCTGGAGTGTACTATGGACAGACTCAGGGGCCAACGTCCTGACTTTC	CAWSVLWTDSGANVLTF
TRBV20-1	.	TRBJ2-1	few	TGCAGTGCTAGCGGCGTAAAGGGTTACAATGAGCAGTTCTTC	CSASGVKGYNEQFF
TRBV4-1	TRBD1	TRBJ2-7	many	TGCGCCAGCAGCCAAGCCGGGACAGGGGGCTACGAGCAGTACTTC	CASSQAGTGGYEQYF
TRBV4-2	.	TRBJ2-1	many	TGTGCCAGCAGCCAAGAACGGCAGGGGTACTACAATGAGCAGTTCTTC	CASSQERQGYYNEQFF
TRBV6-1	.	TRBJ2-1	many	TGTGCCAGCAGTGGCCTAACAGGGTTGGGGTCCTACAATGAGCAGTTCTTC	CASSGLTGLGSYNEQFF
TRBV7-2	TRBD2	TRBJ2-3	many	TGTGCCAGCAGCATTAGCGGGAGGGACCTCCACGCAGATACGCAGTATTTT	CASSISGRDLHADTQYF
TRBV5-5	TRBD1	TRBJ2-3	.	TGTGCCAGCAGCCCCAGGACAGGTCGGGGAAGCACAGATACGCAGTATTTT	CASSPRTGRGSTDTQYF
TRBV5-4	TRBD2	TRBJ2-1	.	TGTGCCAGCAGCTTGTTAGCGGGGGGAATAATGGCTGAGCAGTTCTTC	CASSLLAGGIMAEQFF
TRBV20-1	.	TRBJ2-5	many	TGCAGTGCAGACCCACAGGGGGGGTACCAAGAGACCCAGTACTTC	CSADPQGGYQETQYF
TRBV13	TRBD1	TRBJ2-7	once	TGTGCCAGCAGCCAAGCGGCGGACAGGGCCGACGAGCAGTACTTC	CASSQAADRADEQYF
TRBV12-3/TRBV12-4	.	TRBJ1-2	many	TGTGCCAGCAGCCCTACGGTGCGACCTTTTACCTATGGCTACACCTTC	CASSPTVRPFTYGYTF